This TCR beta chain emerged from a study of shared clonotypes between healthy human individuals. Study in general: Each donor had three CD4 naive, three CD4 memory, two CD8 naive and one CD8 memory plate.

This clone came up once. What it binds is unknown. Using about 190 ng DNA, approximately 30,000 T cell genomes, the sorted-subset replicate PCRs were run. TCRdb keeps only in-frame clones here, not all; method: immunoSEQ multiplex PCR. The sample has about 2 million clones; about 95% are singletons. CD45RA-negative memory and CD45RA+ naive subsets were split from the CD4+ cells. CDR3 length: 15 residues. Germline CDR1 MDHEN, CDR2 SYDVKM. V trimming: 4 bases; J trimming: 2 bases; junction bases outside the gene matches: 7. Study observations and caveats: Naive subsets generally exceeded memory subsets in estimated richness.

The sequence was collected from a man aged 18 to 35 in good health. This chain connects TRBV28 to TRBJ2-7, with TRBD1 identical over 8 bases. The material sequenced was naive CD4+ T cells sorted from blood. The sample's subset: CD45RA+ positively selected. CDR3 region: CASSSQGAGTYEQYF. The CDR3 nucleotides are TGTGCCAGCAGTTCCCAGGGGGCAGGCACCTACGAGCAGTACTTC.